This entry is about one TCR beta chain. Its antigen remains unidentified. Base-call qualities are not available, and no considerably larger clone is one nucleotide away. The data belong to a study of cytomegalovirus exposure and HLA in healthy donors (TCRdb year 2017). Regarding the research as a whole: According to a later analysis, one platform produced both the roughly 110 validation repertoires and the 666 repertoires of the first cohort. The study combined high-throughput TCR immunosequencing, statistical association of individual TCRs with disease status, and machine learning to predict cytomegalovirus infection status. The study was designed to test whether signatures of past pathogen exposure could be identified by cataloging public T cell receptors. Along with the roughly 670-subject first cohort, a separate validation cohort of over 90 different subjects was used.

The library was built by means of the immunoSEQ multiplex PCR assay. As for the authors' bioinformatics: A statistical classification framework was built for diagnosing cytomegalovirus status from the catalog of TCR beta chain sequences. Sourced from immuneACCESS, this table was stored by TCRdb with only in-frame sequences that have V and J called. A share of the clones is absent; for the studies checked, an unresolved V gene accounts for under half, and the remainder has no known explanation. Clone size and the V and J calls come from that table; the DNA yielded D and trimming. The sample table holds about 130,000 clones, of which around 89% were seen once. The ten top clones hold about 6.7% of the sample. The donors belonged to the validation cohort of over a hundred subjects, which was separate from the roughly 670-subject first cohort. The full study reports these points: Most TCR sequences were observed very rarely across donors, whereas some public TCRs were present in many individuals. The study listed 150 to 200 TCR beta chains as associated with cytomegalovirus. A later analysis found that TCRs clustered in the first cohort also tended to co-occur in the roughly 110 validation repertoires, with 90% to 95% of cluster scores above 0. The authors suggested that the approach could potentially be extended to other disease states and immunological phenotypes. The validation cohort had no HLA typing available for a later analysis, so co-occurrence within that cohort was assessed over all 130 or so repertoires. In both the original and validation cohorts, the classifier was reported to diagnose cytomegalovirus status with high specificity and sensitivity. In vitro tests confirmed that a few of the cytomegalovirus-associated TCR beta chains recognize cytomegalovirus antigens.

The TCR originated in a woman between 25 and 40 years old in good health and CMV-seropositive. The specimen sequenced was PBMCs.

CDR3 sequence: CASSDLQGVNEQYF. The sequence in DNA is TGTGCCAGCAGTGACCTGCAGGGGGTAAACGAGCAGTACTTC. This receptor chain uses TRBV6-1 and TRBJ2-7; 7 nucleotides in the junction match TRBD1. V is pruned by 3 bases and J by 5 bases, leaving 7 bases of the junction without a gene match. Including the terminal cysteine and phenylalanine, the CDR3 comprises 14 residues. Only the CDR3 portion is preserved as DNA: 42 bases, with reading frame beginning at the first base. In the germline V gene, CDR1 corresponds to MNHNS and CDR2 to SASEGT.